This record looks at one T cell receptor beta chain sequence and its context. What it binds is unknown. The sample comes from a study of CD8 T cells in ankylosing spondylitis. Notes on the study in general: Some of the motif variants had earlier been found in reactive arthritis patients' fluid and blood.

There are 15 residues in the CDR3. The V gene's germline CDR1 is SGHRS and CDR2 YFSETQ. Trimming left V 0 bases short and J 0 bases short, with 9 bases between. Quantitative 5'-RACE was performed with molecular barcodes, and it yielded the TCR beta libraries. From the 5' RACE reads, TCRdb called clonotypes with MiXCR, one entry per CDR3 protein. Here the sample spans tens of thousands of distinct CDR3 sequences, 7.9% being singletons. This clonotype was obtained from a male donor with ankylosing spondylitis or in good health (not recorded which). The material sequenced was blood. The gene calls are TRBV5-1 and TRBJ1-1; D remains ambiguous. CDR3 coding DNA: TGCGCCAGCAGCTTGGGCCCGAGGTTGAACACTGAAGCTTTCTTT. Encoded protein: CASSLGPRLNTEAFF.